This T cell receptor (beta chain) was documented in a study of shared clonotypes between healthy human individuals. In the study overall: Each donor's CD8 memory used one plate, CD8 naive two, each CD4 subset three. Study results and caveats: The sharing of 5% to 5.5% of naive CD4 clonotypes was seen across a few donors.

Those who donated, Caucasian adults without exception, all lived in Nashville, Tennessee. In regard to this clone: Its target is unknown.

This table comes from immunoSEQ multiplex PCR, and its TCRdb copy is limited to in-frame clones, with some not included. The profile shows roughly 1 million clones, more than 60% of them singletons. The V gene lost 9 bases and the J gene lost 3 bases, with 18 bases spanning the gap. The CDR3 consists of 16 residues. Germline CDR1 is SNHLY and CDR2 is FYNNEI. Input material: memory CD4+ T cells sorted from blood. Subset described: CD45RA-negative fraction. The receptor was derived from a man aged 18 to 35 in good health. The chain recombines TRBV2 with TRBJ1-6, with D uncertain. CDR3 amino acids: CASTKPTGIYNSPLHF. The CDR3 DNA reads as TGTGCCAGTACCAAGCCTACGGGAATCTATAATTCACCCCTCCACTTT.